The source of this T cell receptor beta chain is a study of regulatory T cells in long-lasting Graves disease. In this sample, this clonotype turned up many times. CDR3-region Arm-PCR and iRepertoire HTBI primers produced the TCR beta libraries. As originally analysed: Overall, samples carried 62 TRBV and around 15 TRBJ segments. TCRdb re-called the multiplex PCR reads through MiXCR, storing one row per CDR3 protein. Clone size and V and J calls follow TCRdb, not the original study. The repertoire holds fewer than 550,000 distinct CDR3 sequences, around a fifth seen once, with 6.5% to 9% in the top ten. This CDR3 contains 14 residues. Germline V CDR1 and CDR2: SNHLY, FYNNEI. V was cut by 6 bases and J by 0 bases, with 9 bases left in between. Time point given: persistent/refractory GD, antithyroid drugs over 5 years with positive TRAb. Scientists built the TCR library using RNA that was extracted from PBMCs. An endocrinology department located in Xi'an, China, was where the patients came from.

The sample was peripheral blood mononuclear cells (PBMCs), taken when the disease was refractory, from a patient treated with antithyroid drugs. The V gene is TRBV2, the J gene TRBJ1-5; D uncertain. The TCR originated in a female donor with Graves disease. CDR3 bases: TGTGCCAGCAGGCCGGCTTATAGCAATCAGCCCCAGCATTTT. Protein: CASRPAYSNQPQHF.